By share, the clone carrying this T cell receptor (beta chain) ranks as medium-sized. What it binds is unknown. Alpha and beta constant-region primers primed reverse transcription of approximately 500 ng RNA. Separate chain-specific third strand synthesis with multiplexing indices produced the alpha and beta libraries. TCRdb recomputed calls from the 5' RACE reads with MiXCR, one row per CDR3 protein. The data contain under 20,000 distinct CDR3 sequences, more than 8% of them singletons. No cell fractionation was done, so the repertoire covers all unsorted peripheral blood T cells. Control samples came from approximately 9 uninfected healthy donors, several of them resampled after around three months. The germline gives CDR1 MNHEY, CDR2 SMNVEV (reference sequence). J gave up 6 bases and V 6 bases, and 11 bases lay outside the gene matches. This CDR3 has 14 amino acids. The sample belongs to a study of HIV-infected patients and healthy controls. Study-level findings and limits: Diversity differences between study cohorts were not due to their slight age and sex differences.

This TCR came from an adult in good health. Sequenced material: blood. The chain recombines TRBV27 with TRBJ2-7; 7 bases fit TRBD1. The CDR3 spells CASSLTGAPLEQYF. The CDR3 DNA reads as TGTGCCAGCAGCCTCACAGGGGCCCCTCTCGAGCAGTACTTC.